This T cell receptor beta chain originates from a study of blood T cell repertoires in COVID-19. Turning to the study itself: Acute and convalescent COVID-19 samples came from the United States, Italy and Spain. Nucleic acid was either cDNA or gDNA, and it came from T cells, B-cell-depleted T cells, or PBMCs.

Per the study methods: Estimation of nucleated cell counts was performed using reference gene primer amplification. Sequenced by immunoSEQ multiplex PCR; TCRdb stores in-frame clones only, minus some. Clonal size and the V and J genes are those of that table, whereas D and trimming came from the DNA. The profile shows fewer than 120,000 clones, around 89% of them singletons. J was trimmed by 4 bases and V by 0 bases; bases with no gene match: 6. In germline, CDR1 is MNHEY, CDR2 SMNVEV (reference sequence). There are 15 residues in the CDR3. The chain carries TRBV27 and TRBJ2-7; 7 bases match TRBD1. This receptor was identified in a woman in her forties or fifties with acute or convalescent COVID-19. Sequencing was performed on peripheral blood. The CDR3 DNA reads as TGTGCCAGCAGTTTATCCGGGACAGTGAGATACGAGCAGTACTTC. This codes for CASSLSGTVRYEQYF.